These T cell receptor beta chains were read from a single sample in a study of CD8+ T cells in alopecia areata. The table came from immunoSEQ multiplex PCR; TCRdb's copy has only in-frame clones and leaves some out. The sample has about 150,000 clones; around 57% are singletons. Input material: CD4+ T cells sorted from blood. Source of these receptors: a human donor in good health. CDR3s include the opening cysteine and the closing phenylalanine or tryptophan. A D gene is named only where the DNA matches it firmly. Expanded clones get a size class; other rows say once, few or many, or leave the size out.

D gene,clone size,V gene,J gene,CDR3 DNA,CDR3 protein
.,.,TRBV29-1,TRBJ2-1,TGCAGCGTTGAACTCGTTTATGAGCAGTTCTTC,CSVELVYEQFF
.,.,TRBV28,TRBJ1-2,TGTGCCAGCAGACAGGGAATTTATGGCTACACCTTC,CASRQGIYGYTF
TRBD2,few,TRBV6-6,TRBJ2-5,TGTGCCAGCAGTAGGCTAGCGGGAGGAGAGACCCAGTACTTC,CASSRLAGGETQYF
.,.,TRBV23-1,TRBJ1-2,TGCGCCAGCAGTCGTACGGCCCCGTATGGCTACACCTTC,CASSRTAPYGYTF
.,.,TRBV5-1,TRBJ1-4,TGCGCCAGCAGCTTTTGGGGGCCGAATAATGAAAAACTGTTTTTT,CASSFWGPNNEKLFF
.,once,TRBV5-1,TRBJ2-3,TGCGCCAGCAGCCCTGGGACTACAGATACGCAGTATTTT,CASSPGTTDTQYF
TRBD2,.,TRBV25-1,TRBJ2-7,TGTGCCAGCAGGCAAGCGGGAGCCGGCAACGAGCAGTACTTC,CASRQAGAGNEQYF
.,.,TRBV7-9,TRBJ2-7,TGTGCCAGCAGCACAGACAGCTACGAGCAGTACTTC,CASSTDSYEQYF
TRBD2,.,TRBV6-1,TRBJ2-1,TGTGCCAGCAGGACTAGCGGGGGCCATGAGCAGTTCTTC,CASRTSGGHEQFF
TRBD2,few,TRBV10-3,TRBJ2-3,TGTGCCATCAGAGAACTAGCGGGCACAGATACGCAGTATTTT,CAIRELAGTDTQYF
.,.,TRBV10-3,TRBJ2-1,TGTGCCATCCAAATTCGGCAGGGGCCAGAGGATGAGCAGTTCTTC,CAIQIRQGPEDEQFF
.,few,TRBV29-1,TRBJ2-3,TGCAGCGTTGTTGGCGGCAACACAGATACGCAGTATTTT,CSVVGGNTDTQYF
.,.,TRBV25-1,TRBJ2-3,TGTGCCAGCAGTCAAGGCGGTACGCAGTATTTT,CASSQGGTQYF
.,.,TRBV9,TRBJ1-3,TGTGCCAGCAGCCTAGATAGCTCTGGAAACACCATATATTTT,CASSLDSSGNTIYF
TRBD1,few,TRBV29-1,TRBJ2-5,TGCAGCGTCGGACAGGGCCGGGAGACCCAGTACTTC,CSVGQGRETQYF
.,.,TRBV14,TRBJ2-1,TGTGCCAGCAGCCAGTTTAATGAGCAGTTCTTC,CASSQFNEQFF
.,few,TRBV29-1,TRBJ2-2,TGCAGCGTTGGGGGCCCCGCGGCTACCGGGGAGCTGTTTTTT,CSVGGPAATGELFF
.,.,TRBV29-1,TRBJ2-1,TGCAGCGTTCGCCGTCAGGTCTACAATGAGCAGTTCTTC,CSVRRQVYNEQFF
.,.,TRBV6-6,TRBJ2-6,TGTGCCAGCAGTTACTCAGCCTCTGGGGCCAACGTCCTGACTTTC,CASSYSASGANVLTF
TRBD1,.,TRBV6-5,TRBJ1-5,TGTGCCAGCAGTTACTCTCGGGACAGCCATCAGCCCCAGCATTTT,CASSYSRDSHQPQHF
.,.,TRBV6-5,TRBJ2-3,TGTGCCAGCAGTTACGATCGAGGTAGTACGCAGTATTTT,CASSYDRGSTQYF
.,.,TRBV29-1,TRBJ1-2,TGCAGCGTCGTTTCAGGGGCGCTTGGCTACACCTTC,CSVVSGALGYTF
.,.,TRBV29-1,TRBJ1-1,TGCAGCGTTGACCGGCAGCCCTTCTTT,CSVDRQPFF
.,few,TRBV19,TRBJ1-2,TGTGCCAGTAGTAACGGACGGGCCAACTATGGCTACACCTTC,CASSNGRANYGYTF
.,.,TRBV29-1,TRBJ1-2,TGCAGCGTCTCCCGTGGACAGTACTATGGCTACACCTTC,CSVSRGQYYGYTF
.,.,TRBV18,TRBJ1-2,TGTGCCAGCTCCCTGGAAGGATTCGTCCGGGGCTACACCTTC,CASSLEGFVRGYTF
.,.,TRBV28,TRBJ2-1,TGTGCCAGCAGTCCCCCCGCCAGGGGCAATGAGCAGTTCTTC,CASSPPARGNEQFF